These 10 T cell receptor beta chains share one sample of origin, sequenced in a study of T-cell reconstitution after alpha-beta-depleted transplantation in children. A library of TCRbeta sequences, prepared with unique molecular identifiers, was generated. TCRdb recomputed calls from the PCR reads with MiXCR, one row per CDR3 protein. The top ten clones hold more than 5.5% of a sample with approximately 490,000 distinct CDR3 sequences, approximately 12% of them seen once. The sequences come from PBMCs from the stem cell graft donor, collected from the stem cell graft. The receptors stem from a human donor who donated a stem cell graft to a child with combined immunodeficiency.

The V call is TRBV6-5, the J call TRBJ2-5; possible D gene TRBD1, 6 bases. The CDR3 is 15 amino acids. Germline V gives CDR1 MNHEY, CDR2 SVGAGI. Trimming took off 2 bases at V and 4 bases at J, with 14 bases between the two ends. The CDR3 loop reads CASSYGQPNPETQYF. The CDR3 bases are TGTGCCAGCAGTTACGGACAGCCGAACCCAGAGACCCAGTACTTC.

This clonotype was detected only a few times. The chain uses TRBV19 and TRBJ2-1; 7 nucleotides match TRBD2. The CDR3 consists of 13 residues. CDR1 is LNHDA, CDR2 SQIVND, per germline (reference sequence). With V trimmed by 3 bases and J by 4 bases, 0 bases remained unmatched. The CDR3 sequence is CASSIGGYNEQFF. The CDR3, as DNA: TGTGCCAGTAGTATCGGGGGGTACAATGAGCAGTTCTTC.

This clonotype was seen only a few times. This chain joins TRBV4-3 and TRBJ2-2; possible D gene TRBD2, 6 bases. Germline CDR1 is LGHNA and CDR2 is YSLEER. CDR3 length: 15 amino acids. The germline V and J ends were trimmed by 0 bases and 5 bases, with 10 bases remaining between them. The DNA of the CDR3 is TGCGCCAGCAGCCAAGATGCAGGGACTACCGGGGAGCTGTTTTTT. Translated: CASSQDAGTTGELFF.

This chain links TRBV5-5 with TRBJ2-2; 7 bases map to TRBD2. CDR3 length equals 13 residues. The germline V gene encodes CDR1 SGHKS and CDR2 YYEKEE (reference sequence). Trimming at V came to 2 bases and at J to 7 bases, leaving 2 bases not matched to a gene. Written as DNA, the CDR3 is TGTGCCAGCAGCTTAGCGGGACTCGGGGAGCTGTTTTTT. Translated: CASSLAGLGELFF.

There are many counts of this clonotype. J is TRBJ2-2 and V is TRBV12-3 or TRBV12-4; D tentatively reads TRBD1 or TRBD2 (5 bases each). The CDR3 extends over 14 amino acids. V was trimmed by 7 bases and J by 4 bases, leaving 13 bases between them. The CDR3 here is CASTPTGTTGELFF. In DNA, the CDR3 is TGTGCCAGCACCCCAACCGGGACCACCGGGGAGCTGTTTTTT.

This clonotype was counted only a few times. This chain links TRBV11-2 with TRBJ2-3, with 9 bases identical to TRBD2. The V segment lost 4 bases and the J segment 1 base; nucleotides outside the gene matches: 12. The germline CDR1 and CDR2 sequences are SGHAT and FQNNGV. The CDR3 totals 18 residues. CDR3 in amino acids: CASSSGISGGDGTDTQYF. The CDR3 nucleotides read TGTGCCAGCAGCTCAGGAATTAGCGGGGGCGACGGCACAGATACGCAGTATTTT.

The chain carries TRBV7-9 and TRBJ2-7, with D uncertain. CDR1 SEHNR and CDR2 FQNEAQ come from the germline V gene (reference sequence). There are 15 residues in the CDR3. Between the trimmed V and J ends, which lost 1 base and 6 bases, there was a span of 16 bases. CDR3 loop: CASSLGPLVLGEQYF. CDR3 in DNA: TGTGCCAGCAGCTTAGGCCCTCTAGTGCTGGGCGAGCAGTACTTC.

J is TRBJ2-3 and V is TRBV10-3, with 7 positions matching TRBD2. The CDR3 is made up of 14 amino acids. The germline gives CDR1 ENHRY, CDR2 SYGVKD. With 11 bases clipped from V and 3 bases from J, the junction kept 11 bases outside the gene matches. CDR3 nucleotide sequence: TGTGCCGCGTCACTAGCGCCCGAAACAGATACGCAGTATTTT. As protein: CAASLAPETDTQYF.

This clonotype has ten or more counts. CDR3 coding DNA: TGTGCCAGCAGTTTAGCTGGGGGATCGGTATGGGGTACAGATACGCAGTATTTT. Translating gives CASSLAGGSVWGTDTQYF. The chain combines TRBV12-3 or TRBV12-4 with TRBJ2-3; D possibly matches TRBD1 or TRBD2 (5 bases each). The CDR3 loop spans 18 amino acids. Trimming left V 0 bases short and J 3 bases short, with 19 bases between.

This clonotype was observed a handful of times. The CDR3 region is CASRHNSGRAYNEQFF. In nucleotides, the CDR3 is TGTGCCAGCAGACACAATAGCGGGAGGGCCTACAATGAGCAGTTCTTC. The V call is TRBV12-3 or TRBV12-4, the J call TRBJ2-1; 11 bases match TRBD2. Trimming cost V 6 bases and J 2 bases; bases outside gene matches: 6. The length of the CDR3 is 16 residues.